These 2 T cell receptor beta chains were sequenced from one sample in a study of regulatory T cells in long-lasting Graves disease. Arm-PCR of CDR3 regions and iRepertoire HTBI primers were the basis on which TCR beta libraries were built. MiXCR, run by TCRdb on the multiplex PCR reads, gives a single entry per CDR3 protein. The sample lists roughly 350,000 distinct CDR3 sequences, under 20% occurring once. This sample's time point: newly diagnosed GD, antithyroid drugs for less than 3 months. Extracted PBMC RNA gave rise to the TCR library. The sample was also linked to a second study, of T cells in Graves' hyperthyroidism and ophthalmopathy.

Source: peripheral blood mononuclear cells (PBMCs), taken at new diagnosis, from a patient treated with antithyroid drugs. These receptors were taken from a woman aged 18-30 years with Graves disease.

Many counts were recorded for this clonotype. The chain employs TRBV12-3 or TRBV12-4 and TRBJ2-1, with D perhaps matching TRBD1 (6 bases). This CDR3 has 15 amino acids. The V and J ends lost 6 bases and 6 bases respectively, with 18 bases between them. The CDR3 region has the DNA TGTGCCAGCAGAACCGGACAGCCCGGGCTCAATGAGCAGTTCTTC. It is translated as CASRTGQPGLNEQFF.

This chain uses TRBV6-2 or TRBV6-3 with TRBJ1-6, with TRBD1 matching over 10 bases. Germline V gene data show CDR1 as MNHEY and CDR2 as SVGEGT. The CDR3 runs to 17 residues. V trimming: 6 bases; J trimming: 0 bases; junction bases outside the gene matches: 5. The chain's CDR3 is CASSMTGGSSYNSPLHF. CDR3 in DNA: TGTGCCAGCAGCATGACAGGGGGCAGCTCCTATAATTCACCCCTCCACTTT.